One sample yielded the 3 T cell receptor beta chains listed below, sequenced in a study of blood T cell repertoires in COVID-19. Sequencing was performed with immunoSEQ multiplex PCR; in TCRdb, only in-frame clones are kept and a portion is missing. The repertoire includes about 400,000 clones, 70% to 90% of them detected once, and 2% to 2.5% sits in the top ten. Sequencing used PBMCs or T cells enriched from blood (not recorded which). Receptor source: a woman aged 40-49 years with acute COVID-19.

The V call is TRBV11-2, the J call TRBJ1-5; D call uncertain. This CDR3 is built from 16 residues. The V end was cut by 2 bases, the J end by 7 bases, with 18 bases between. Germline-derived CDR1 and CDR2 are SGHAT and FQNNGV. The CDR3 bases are TGTGCCAGCAGCTTATCGGGTAGCGGAGGGTACCAGCCCCAGCATTTT. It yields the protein CASSLSGSGGYQPQHF.

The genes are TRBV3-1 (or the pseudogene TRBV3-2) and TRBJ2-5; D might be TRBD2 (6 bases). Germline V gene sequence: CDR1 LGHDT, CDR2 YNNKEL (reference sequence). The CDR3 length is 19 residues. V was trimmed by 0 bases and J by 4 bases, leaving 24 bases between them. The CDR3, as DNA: TGTGCCAGCAGCCAAGATTTCGGGGCGGATTTACTAGCCCCAGAGACCCAGTACTTC. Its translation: CASSQDFGADLLAPETQYF.

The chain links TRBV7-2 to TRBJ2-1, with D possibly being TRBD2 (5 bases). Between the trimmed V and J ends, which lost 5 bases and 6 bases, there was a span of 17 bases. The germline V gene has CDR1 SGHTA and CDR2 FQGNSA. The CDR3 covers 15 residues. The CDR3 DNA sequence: TGTGCCAGCAGCCCCCCTAGCTATGTGGTCAATGAGCAGTTCTTC. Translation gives CASSPPSYVVNEQFF.